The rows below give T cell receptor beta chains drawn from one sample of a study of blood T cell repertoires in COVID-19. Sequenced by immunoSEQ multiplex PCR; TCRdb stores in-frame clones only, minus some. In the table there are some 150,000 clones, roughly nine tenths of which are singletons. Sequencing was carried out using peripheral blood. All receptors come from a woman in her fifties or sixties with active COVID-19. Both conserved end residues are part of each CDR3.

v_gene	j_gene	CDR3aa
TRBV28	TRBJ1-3	CASSLFPPGRSGNTIYF
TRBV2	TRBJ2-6	CASRQGSGANVLTF
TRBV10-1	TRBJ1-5	CASSESKTGQGSNQPQHF
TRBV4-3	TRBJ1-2	CASSQDDENGYTF
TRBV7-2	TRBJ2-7	CASSFGRAYEQYF
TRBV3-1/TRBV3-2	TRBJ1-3	CASSQERGTVSGNTIYF
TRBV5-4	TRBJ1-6	CASSLVLGASPLHF
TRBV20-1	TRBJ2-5	CSARGEETQYF
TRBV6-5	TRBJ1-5	CASSYSAGFQPQHF
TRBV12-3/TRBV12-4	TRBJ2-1	CASNRDSDNEQFF
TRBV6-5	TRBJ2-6	CASRRRDSGANVLTF
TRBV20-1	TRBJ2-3	CSASQRGHTDTQYF
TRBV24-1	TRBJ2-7	CATSDTGTSGYEQYF
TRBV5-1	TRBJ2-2	CASSLVQGGTGELFF
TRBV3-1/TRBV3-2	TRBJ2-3	CASSQDGGRADTQYF
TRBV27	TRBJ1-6	CASSSGGHNSPLHF
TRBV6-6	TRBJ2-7	CASSYTVPLYEQYF
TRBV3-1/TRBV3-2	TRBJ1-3	CASSPDRGIGNTIYF
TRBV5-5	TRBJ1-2	CASSLETASYGYTF
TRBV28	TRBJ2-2	CASTALVETGELFF
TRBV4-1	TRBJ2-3	CASSQDRGGRATF
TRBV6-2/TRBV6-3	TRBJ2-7	CASSLVAAINSAEQYF
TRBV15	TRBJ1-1	CATSREGSMNTEAFF
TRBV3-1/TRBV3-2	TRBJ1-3	CASSQTAGPSGNTIYF
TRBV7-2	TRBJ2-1	CASSFGTSGSREQFF
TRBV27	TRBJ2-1	CASSFLDRSAGEQFF
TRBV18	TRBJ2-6	CASSQRILNTASGANVLTF
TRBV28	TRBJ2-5	CASDQTFGETQYF
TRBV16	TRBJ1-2	CASSDLTGGKVRGYTF
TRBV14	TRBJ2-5	CASSQDPGTPQETQYF
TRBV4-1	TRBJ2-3	CASSQVGQGVTDTQYF
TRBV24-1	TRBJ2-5	CATSDFSERRQVQETQYF
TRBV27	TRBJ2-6	CASSISGRWTGANVLTF
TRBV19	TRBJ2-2	CASSGLAGKAGELFF